One sample yielded the 14 T cell receptor beta chains listed below, sequenced in a study of cytomegalovirus exposure and HLA in healthy donors. It was with 60 Vbeta and 13 Jbeta primers that the PCR ran. Repertoires were generated with immunoSEQ multiplex PCR, while TCRdb's copy carries only in-frame clones and drops some. The sample lists approximately 210,000 clones, 60% to 80% occurring once. Sequences were obtained from PBMCs. Receptor source: a male donor in good health and CMV-seronegative.

As DNA, the CDR3 is TGCAGGGCCCCGGGACAGGGGGCGGTTGGCTACACCTTC. Translation: CRAPGQGAVGYTF. V and J are TRBV29-1 and TRBJ1-2, with 12 bases that match TRBD1. The CDR3 is 13 amino acids. The germline V gene has CDR1 SQVTM and CDR2 ANQGSEA.

The chain carries TRBV5-6 and TRBJ2-1; 7 nucleotides align to TRBD1. This CDR3 contains 15 residues. Germline-derived CDR1 and CDR2 are SGHDT and YYEEEE. With V trimmed by 4 bases and J by 4 bases, 8 bases remained unmatched. DNA of the CDR3: TGTGCCAGCAGCCCTGTGGGACAGCGATACAATGAGCAGTTCTTC. This translates into CASSPVGQRYNEQFF.

The V gene is TRBV9, the J gene TRBJ1-1; 7 positions agree with TRBD1. This CDR3 is built from 16 residues. J was trimmed by 0 bases and V by 3 bases; bases with no gene match: 8. CDR1 is SGDLS and CDR2 is YYNGEE in the germline V gene. Here the CDR3 DNA reads TGTGCCAGCAGCGCCCGACAGGGAGAGATGAACACTGAAGCTTTCTTT. It specifies CASSARQGEMNTEAFF.

This chain joins TRBV7-2 and TRBJ2-5, with a weak D call TRBD2 (6 bases). The germline V gene encodes CDR1 SGHTA and CDR2 FQGNSA. The CDR3 runs 14 residues. V lost 4 bases to trimming and J lost 3 bases, with 12 bases between them. The CDR3 spells CASSSGLGEETQYF. As DNA, the CDR3 is TGTGCCAGCAGCTCGGGACTTGGTGAAGAGACCCAGTACTTC.

This chain uses TRBV28 with TRBJ2-1, with D perhaps matching TRBD2 (7 bases). V gave up 5 bases and J gave up 1 base, with 15 bases separating them. The germline V gene has CDR1 MDHEN and CDR2 SYDVKM. This CDR3 comprises 16 residues. CDR3 amino acids: CASSTQGGASYNEQFF. The CDR3 bases are TGTGCCAGCAGTACCCAAGGGGGGGCGTCCTACAATGAGCAGTTCTTC.

This clone appeared many times. The chain links TRBV4-2 to TRBJ1-2, with 7 bases fitting TRBD1. Germline CDR1 reads LGHNA; CDR2 reads YNFKEQ. Trimming removed 0 bases from V and 4 bases from J; junction bases left unmatched: 11. CDR3 length equals 17 residues. The CDR3 DNA sequence: TGTGCCAGCAGCCAAGATGCCCGGGACAGCTCTCCCTATGGCTACACCTTC. This sequence encodes CASSQDARDSSPYGYTF.

Concerning this clone: At one end the junction does not follow the germline gene, possibly because of a read error. V gene TRBV4-3 combines with J gene TRBJ1-5, with D hard to call. The CDR3 has 16 amino acids. Looked up from germline, CDR1 is LGHNA and CDR2 is YSLEER. This CDR3 reads CASSQDRGAGDQTQHF. CDR3 coding DNA: TGCGCCAGCAGCCAAGATCGTGGAGCCGGGGATCAGACCCAGCATTTT.

The rearrangement uses TRBV5-4 and TRBJ1-2; 8 positions agree with TRBD1. The germline V gene encodes CDR1 SGHNT and CDR2 YYREEE (reference sequence). CDR3 size: 15 residues. With V trimmed by 4 bases and J by 2 bases, 7 bases remained unmatched. CDR3 in amino acids: CASSNDRGLNYGYTF. The CDR3 nucleotides are TGTGCCAGCAGCAACGACAGGGGCTTAAACTATGGCTACACCTTC.

The count of this clone is one. The V and J genes are TRBV11-2 and TRBJ1-2; perhaps TRBD1 as D (5 bases). Deletions cut 6 bases from V and 2 bases from J, with 16 bases between. The germline CDR1 and CDR2 sequences are SGHAT and FQNNGV. This CDR3 region has 15 residues. The CDR3 coding sequence is TGTGCCAGCAGGCGACCGGGGGGACCCAACTATGGCTACACCTTC. As protein: CASRRPGGPNYGYTF.

CDR3 amino acids: CATGRGGTGFSGNTIYF. CDR3 nucleotides: TGTGCCACCGGGAGGGGAGGGACAGGATTCTCTGGAAACACCATATATTTT. The chain has TRBV15 and TRBJ1-3, with 8 nucleotides matching TRBD1. Germline lookup yields CDR1 LNHNV and CDR2 YYDKDF (reference sequence). The CDR3 has 17 residues. After removal of 8 bases from V and 0 bases from J, the junction contained 12 bases not matched to a gene.

The CDR3 reads CASSQDGTGAGSDTQYF. The CDR3 nucleotides read TGCGCCAGCAGCCAAGACGGGACTGGGGCTGGATCAGATACGCAGTATTTT. This chain joins TRBV4-1 and TRBJ2-3; D is possibly TRBD2 (6 bases). V gave up 0 bases and J gave up 4 bases, with 17 bases separating them. The CDR3 length is 17 residues. In germline, CDR1 is MGHRA, CDR2 YSYEKL.

Only a few counts were recorded for this clone. The chain is built from TRBV4-3 and TRBJ2-7, with 8 positions matching TRBD2. The V segment lost 1 base and the J segment 5 bases; nucleotides outside the gene matches: 10. The CDR3 covers 16 residues. Looked up from germline, CDR1 is LGHNA and CDR2 is YSLEER. CDR3 nucleotides: TGCGCCAGCAGCCAAGGGGCCAGCGGGGGTCGGGACGAGCAGTACTTC. This encodes CASSQGASGGRDEQYF.

This chain links TRBV5-1 with TRBJ2-2, with D uncertain. The germline V gene has CDR1 SGHRS and CDR2 YFSETQ. V lost 0 bases and J 2 bases, leaving 14 bases between the germline ends. This CDR3 has 17 amino acids. CDR3 sequence reads: CASSLALESANTGELFF. For the CDR3, the DNA is TGCGCCAGCAGCTTGGCTTTGGAGAGCGCAAACACCGGGGAGCTGTTTTTT.

The rearrangement uses TRBV28 and TRBJ2-1; a weak D match, TRBD1 (5 bases). The germline CDR1 and CDR2 sequences are MDHEN and SYDVKM. The CDR3 totals 15 residues. V lost 7 bases and J 4 bases, leaving 17 bases between the germline ends. DNA of the CDR3: TGTGCCAGCACTTCTGGGGCCTCCCTTTACAATGAGCAGTTCTTC. Amino acid sequence: CASTSGASLYNEQFF.